Below are 22 T cell receptor beta chains sequenced from a single sample in a study of cytomegalovirus exposure and HLA in healthy donors (dated 2017 in TCRdb). Preparation of the library involved the immunoSEQ multiplex PCR assay. A mixture of 60 forward primers for TCR Vbeta segments and 13 reverse primers for TCR Jbeta segments was used in the multiplex PCR. Imported from immuneACCESS, the table was reduced by TCRdb to in-frame sequences with V and J called. These copies leave out some clones; in studies compared against another copy, an unresolved V gene accounts for under half, and the cause of the remainder is not known. This sample holds approximately 240,000 clones; 70% to 85% were observed only once. The top ten clones comprise about 2.5% of the sample. Input material: PBMCs. The origin of the receptors is a woman aged 55 to 70 in good health and CMV-seropositive.

J is TRBJ2-1 and V is TRBV7-9; 8 positions match TRBD1. The junction had 15 bases not matched to a gene; V was cut back by 4 bases and J by 1 base. CDR3 size: 19 residues. CDR1 is SEHNR and CDR2 is FQNEAQ in the germline V gene (reference sequence). DNA for the CDR3: TGTGCCAGCAGCTCTCATATTCTCGCCGACAGGGGTTCCTACAATGAGCAGTTCTTC. Translation: CASSSHILADRGSYNEQFF.

This sequence joins TRBV30 and TRBJ1-2; D gene unclear. V lost 7 bases and J 2 bases, leaving 17 bases between the germline ends. In germline, CDR1 is GTSNPN, CDR2 SVGIG (reference sequence). The length of the CDR3 is 14 residues. The chain's CDR3 is CASSRERANYGYTF. CDR3 nucleotides: TGTGCCTCCTCCCGGGAAAGGGCCAACTATGGCTACACCTTC. Variable domain in full (rest from reference TRBV30 and TRBJ1-2): SQTIHQWPATLVQPVGSPLSLECTVEGTSNPNLYWYRQAAGRGLQLLFYSVGIGQISSEVPQNLSASRPQDRQFILSSKKLLLSDSGFYLCASSRERANYGYTFGSGTRLTVV.

The rearrangement joins TRBV4-2 to TRBJ1-1, with D possibly matching TRBD1 (6 bases). V gave up 2 bases and J gave up 1 base, with 11 bases separating them. The CDR3 covers 15 residues. Germline V lookup: CDR1 LGHNA, CDR2 YNFKEQ. As DNA, the CDR3 is TGTGCCAGCAGCCAAACCGGGACACAGAACACTGAAGCTTTCTTT. Translated, it gives CASSQTGTQNTEAFF.

A note on this clone: Other DNA sequences within the sample encode an identical CDR3. V usage is TRBV5-1 and J usage is TRBJ1-1; no reliable D call. V shed 0 bases and J shed 1 base, with 7 bases lying between them. Germline V gene sequence: CDR1 SGHRS, CDR2 YFSETQ. The CDR3 has 14 amino acids. CDR3 sequence (DNA): TGCGCCAGCAGCTTGGAGCGAGGGAACACTGAAGCTTTCTTT. This codes for CASSLERGNTEAFF.

The genes are TRBV5-1 and TRBJ2-5; TRBD2 agrees at 8 bases. There are 14 residues in the CDR3. Germline CDR1 is SGHRS and CDR2 is YFSETQ. With V trimmed by 4 bases and J by 1 base, 3 bases remained unmatched. CDR3 sequence reads: CASSGGLVQETQYF. CDR3 bases: TGCGCCAGCAGCGGGGGACTAGTCCAAGAGACCCAGTACTTC.

The chain employs TRBV5-1 and TRBJ2-2; 14 bases fit TRBD2. The CDR3 runs to 17 residues. Germline CDR1 SGHRS, CDR2 YFSETQ. J was trimmed by 2 bases and V by 4 bases; bases with no gene match: 4. In DNA form, the CDR3 reads TGCGCCAGCAGCGTGGGACTAGCGGGAGAAAACACCGGGGAGCTGTTTTTT. The encoded protein is CASSVGLAGENTGELFF.

The J gene is TRBJ1-4, the V gene TRBV6-5; D possibly corresponds to TRBD1 (5 bases). The CDR3 is made up of 14 amino acids. The ends were cut back, 6 bases at V and 0 bases at J, with 8 bases in the middle. Germline values: CDR1 MNHEY, CDR2 SVGAGI. CDR3 DNA: TGTGCCAGCAGCCCGACAGCAACTAATGAAAAACTGTTTTTT. This gives the protein CASSPTATNEKLFF.

The V call is TRBV7-2, the J call TRBJ2-7, with 8 bases fitting TRBD2. J gave up 2 bases and V 5 bases, and 5 bases lay outside the gene matches. CDR3 size: 14 residues. Germline CDR1 is SGHTA and CDR2 is FQGNSA. For the CDR3, the DNA is TGTGCCAGCAGCCTCGGGGGGGGTCCCTACGAGCAGTACTTC. Translating gives CASSLGGGPYEQYF.

J is TRBJ1-5 and V is TRBV7-3; maybe TRBD1 (5 bases). The V end lost 2 bases, the J end lost 5 bases, and 13 bases lay between the germline ends. This CDR3 is 15 amino acids long. The germline gives CDR1 SGHTA, CDR2 FQGTGA. This chain's CDR3 is CASSLDGGLDQPQHF. The CDR3 bases are TGTGCCAGCAGCTTAGACGGGGGATTAGATCAGCCCCAGCATTTT.

The table lists this clone with a count of one. The CDR3 DNA is TGTGCCACCAGCGTAGGGGGCCAGGGCTACGAGCAGTACTTC. It codes for CATSVGGQGYEQYF. V and J are TRBV15 and TRBJ2-7, with 7 bases fitting TRBD1. Germline CDR1 and CDR2: LNHNV and YYDKDF (reference sequence). This CDR3 is 14 amino acids long. The V gene end was trimmed by 5 bases and the J gene end by 3 bases; junction bases not matched to a gene: 7. Together with reference TRBV15 and TRBJ2-7, the CDR3 gives the full variable domain: DAMVIQNPRYQVTQFGKPVTLSCSQTLNHNVMYWYQQKSSQAPKLLFHYYDKDFNNEADTPDNFQSRRPNTSFCFLDIRSPGLGDTAMYLCATSVGGQGYEQYFGPGTRLTVT.

This chain links TRBV5-8 with TRBJ1-3; TRBD1 matches 10 bases. With 4 bases clipped from V and 3 bases from J, the junction kept 4 bases outside the gene matches. CDR3 size: 15 residues. The germline V gene has CDR1 SGHTS and CDR2 YDEGEE. In nucleotides, the CDR3 is TGTGCCAGCAGCATTGGGACAGGGGTTGGAAACACCATATATTTT. Translating it yields CASSIGTGVGNTIYF.

J is TRBJ1-2 and V is TRBV6-1, with 9 bases fitting TRBD1. The CDR3 consists of 15 residues. Germline V gene data show CDR1 as MNHNS and CDR2 as SASEGT. The trim removed 6 bases at V and 6 bases at J, leaving 11 bases unmatched. This CDR3 is CASRQIPGQGDGYTF. In DNA, the CDR3 is TGTGCCAGCAGACAGATTCCGGGACAGGGAGATGGCTACACCTTC.

The genes are TRBV21-1 and TRBJ1-4; TRBD1 was called by the table and not checked on the DNA. TRBV21-1 is deemed a pseudogene. CDR3 size: 13 residues. This CDR3 is CASSDRGGEKLFF. CDR3 sequence (DNA): TGTGCCAGCAGCGACAGGGGTGGGGAAAAACTGTTTTTT.

V and J are TRBV6-5 and TRBJ1-4; D might be TRBD1 (5 bases). The CDR3 consists of 14 residues. V gave up 6 bases and J gave up 4 bases, with 12 bases separating them. Germline CDR1 MNHEY, CDR2 SVGAGI. Here the CDR3 DNA reads TGTGCCAGCAGCCCCGACAGCAATAATGAAAAACTGTTTTTT. It translates to CASSPDSNNEKLFF.

The genes are TRBV27 and TRBJ1-2; D possibly corresponds to TRBD1 (6 bases). This CDR3 contains 15 residues. V lost 6 bases to trimming and J lost 3 bases, with 17 bases between them. The germline V gene has CDR1 MNHEY and CDR2 SMNVEV (reference sequence). CDR3 coding DNA: TGTGCCAGCAGCCCCCTGCAGGGGACGGACTATGGCTACACCTTC. Translated: CASSPLQGTDYGYTF.

The chain recombines TRBV19 with TRBJ2-7; 10 positions agree with TRBD2. J lost 2 bases, V lost 3 bases, and 10 bases had no gene match. The CDR3 has 17 amino acids. Germline V gene lookup returns CDR1 LNHDA and CDR2 SQIVND (reference sequence). CDR3 loop: CASSMGPSGSAAYEQYF. In nucleotides, the CDR3 is TGTGCCAGTAGTATGGGGCCTAGCGGGAGCGCAGCCTACGAGCAGTACTTC.

The chain combines TRBV19 with TRBJ2-1; 7 bases agree with TRBD2. V was pared by 5 bases and J by 4 bases, with 5 bases of the junction left unmatched. From germline, CDR1 is LNHDA and CDR2 SQIVND (reference sequence). The CDR3 runs 14 residues. This CDR3 is CASSRGGGYNEQFF. The CDR3 nucleotides are TGTGCCAGTAGTCGGGGCGGGGGATACAATGAGCAGTTCTTC.

The chain carries TRBV29-1 and TRBJ1-2; possibly TRBD1 for D (5 bases). Trimming stripped 4 bases from V and 4 bases from J, with 13 bases between. The CDR3 contains 13 residues. CDR1 and CDR2 (germline): SQVTM, ANQGSEA. The CDR3 DNA sequence: TGCAGCGTTGTGGAGGGGTCTTCCTATGGCTACACCTTC. The encoded protein is CSVVEGSSYGYTF.

The V call is TRBV19, the J call TRBJ2-5; TRBD1 is a possible D gene (6 bases). The V gene lost 1 base and the J gene lost 1 base, with 19 bases spanning the gap. Germline CDR1 is LNHDA and CDR2 is SQIVND (reference sequence). The CDR3 contains 18 residues. CDR3 DNA sequence: TGTGCCAGTAGTATAGGAGGGCTTTGGAGGACAGTCCAAGAGACCCAGTACTTC. Protein sequence: CASSIGGLWRTVQETQYF.

For the CDR3, the DNA is TGTGCCAGCAGCGAGGGGGTAGCGGGTCCTATCGATACGCAGTATTTT. Protein sequence: CASSEGVAGPIDTQYF. The rearrangement uses TRBV7-2 and TRBJ2-3; possible D gene TRBD2, 7 bases. This CDR3 comprises 16 residues. Trimming left V 5 bases short and J 6 bases short, with 21 bases between. Germline lookup yields CDR1 SGHTA and CDR2 FQGNSA.

J is TRBJ2-5 and V is TRBV7-9; the D is unclear. This CDR3 contains 12 residues. Trimming left V 3 bases short and J 4 bases short, with 6 bases between. Per germline, CDR1 SEHNR and CDR2 FQNEAQ (reference sequence). The CDR3 loop reads CASSFRSETQYF. CDR3 bases: TGTGCCAGCAGCTTTCGGTCAGAGACCCAGTACTTC.

This clone was detected once. V gene TRBV7-9 combines with J gene TRBJ1-5, with TRBD1 as a possible D gene (6 bases). Germline assignment: CDR1 SEHNR and CDR2 FQNEAQ (reference sequence). V was clipped by 3 bases and J by 5 bases, with 11 bases between them. The length of the CDR3 is 14 residues. CDR3 region: CASSFGRGDQPQHF. The CDR3 DNA reads TGTGCCAGCAGCTTTGGGAGGGGGGATCAGCCCCAGCATTTT.